Sequencing of this TCR beta chain was carried out in a study of blood T cell repertoires in COVID-19. Study information: PBMCs, B-cell-depleted T cells, or T cells provided the cDNA or gDNA that made up the material.

Original processing methods: Scientists estimated how many nucleated cells there were by amplifying reference gene primers. TCRdb keeps only in-frame clones here, not all; method: immunoSEQ multiplex PCR. D and trimming come from the DNA, and the V and J calls and clone size come from that table. The data contain fewer than 150,000 clones, approximately 90% of them seen just once; the ten biggest clones take up roughly 9.6%. The sequenced sample was peripheral blood. This TCR came from a woman of 80 years or more with acute or convalescent COVID-19.

The CDR3 DNA is TGTGCCAGCTCACCCTTAAATGAAAAACTGTTTTTT. Protein sequence: CASSPLNEKLFF. The rearrangement uses TRBV18 and TRBJ1-4; no firm D call. The V end was cut by 3 bases, the J end by 5 bases, with 4 bases between. Germline CDR1 KGHSH, CDR2 LQKENI. This CDR3 is built from 12 residues.